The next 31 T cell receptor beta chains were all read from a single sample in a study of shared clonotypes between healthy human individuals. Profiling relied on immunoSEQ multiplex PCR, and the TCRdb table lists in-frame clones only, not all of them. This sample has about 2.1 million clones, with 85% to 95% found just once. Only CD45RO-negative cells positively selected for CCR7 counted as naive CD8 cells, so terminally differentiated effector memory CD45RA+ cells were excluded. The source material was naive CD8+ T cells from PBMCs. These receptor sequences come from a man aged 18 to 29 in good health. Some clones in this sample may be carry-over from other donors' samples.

CDR3 in DNA: TGCAGCGTTGAAACTCAGCATGGGACAGGCATTTACGAGCAGTACTTC. Protein product: CSVETQHGTGIYEQYF. The V gene is TRBV29-1, the J gene TRBJ2-7; 8 bases agree with TRBD1. CDR3 length: 16 amino acids. CDR1 is SQVTM, CDR2 ANQGSEA, per germline. Trimming removed 2 bases from V and 4 bases from J; junction bases left unmatched: 13.

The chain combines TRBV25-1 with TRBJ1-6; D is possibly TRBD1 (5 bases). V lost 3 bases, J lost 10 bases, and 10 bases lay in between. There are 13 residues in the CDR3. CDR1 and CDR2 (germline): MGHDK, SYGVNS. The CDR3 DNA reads TGTGCCAGCAGTGACAGGGTGCGATCACCCCTCCACTTT. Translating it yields CASSDRVRSPLHF.

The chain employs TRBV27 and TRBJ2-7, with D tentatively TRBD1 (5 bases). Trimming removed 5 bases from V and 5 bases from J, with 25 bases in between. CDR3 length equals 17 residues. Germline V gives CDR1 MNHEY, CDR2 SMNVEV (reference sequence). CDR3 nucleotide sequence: TGTGCCAGCAGTGCCGCCCGGCGGTGGGGCAGCGATAACGAGCAGTACTTC. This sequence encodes CASSAARRWGSDNEQYF.

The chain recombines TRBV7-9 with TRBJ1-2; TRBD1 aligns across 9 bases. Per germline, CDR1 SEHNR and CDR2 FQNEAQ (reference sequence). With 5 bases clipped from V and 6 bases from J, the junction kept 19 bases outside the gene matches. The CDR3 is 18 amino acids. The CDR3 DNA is TGTGCCAGCAGCGCATCGTTTGCGGGACAGGGTAAATGGAATGGCTACACCTTC. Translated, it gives CASSASFAGQGKWNGYTF.

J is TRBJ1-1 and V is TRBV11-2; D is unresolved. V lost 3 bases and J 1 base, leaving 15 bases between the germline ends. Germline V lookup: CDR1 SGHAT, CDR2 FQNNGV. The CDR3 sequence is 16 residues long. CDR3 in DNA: TGTGCCAGCAGCTTGGGGTTGGTATACAAGAACACTGAAGCTTTCTTT. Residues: CASSLGLVYKNTEAFF.

CDR3 amino acids: CASSPPGGNTIYF. The CDR3 DNA sequence: TGTGCCAGCAGTCCTCCGGGGGGAAACACCATATATTTT. The chain couples TRBV27 to TRBJ1-3; D is ambiguous. The CDR3 extends over 13 amino acids. V was clipped by 5 bases and J by 4 bases, with 9 bases between them. Germline V CDR1 and CDR2: MNHEY, SMNVEV (reference sequence).

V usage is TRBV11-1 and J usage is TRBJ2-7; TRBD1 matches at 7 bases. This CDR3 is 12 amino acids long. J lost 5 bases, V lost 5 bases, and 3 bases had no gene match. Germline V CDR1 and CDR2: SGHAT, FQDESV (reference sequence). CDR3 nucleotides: TGTGCCAGCAGCCTCCAGGGGGACGAGCAGTACTTC. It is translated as CASSLQGDEQYF.

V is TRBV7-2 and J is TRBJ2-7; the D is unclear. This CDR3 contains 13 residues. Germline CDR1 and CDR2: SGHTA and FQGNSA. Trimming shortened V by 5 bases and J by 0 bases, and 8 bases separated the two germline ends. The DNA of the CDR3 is TGTGCCAGCAGCCCCACATACTCCTACGAGCAGTACTTC. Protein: CASSPTYSYEQYF.

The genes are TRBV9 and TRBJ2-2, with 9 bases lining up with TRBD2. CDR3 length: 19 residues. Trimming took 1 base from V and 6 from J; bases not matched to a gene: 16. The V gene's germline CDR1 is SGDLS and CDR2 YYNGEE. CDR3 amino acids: CASSVMVAGERGSAGELFF. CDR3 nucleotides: TGTGCCAGCAGCGTAATGGTAGCGGGAGAAAGGGGGAGCGCCGGGGAGCTGTTTTTT.

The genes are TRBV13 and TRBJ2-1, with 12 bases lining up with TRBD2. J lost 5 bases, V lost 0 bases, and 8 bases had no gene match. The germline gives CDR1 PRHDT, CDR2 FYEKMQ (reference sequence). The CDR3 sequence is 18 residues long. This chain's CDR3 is CASSLGLAGGPSNNEQFF. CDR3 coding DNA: TGTGCCAGCAGCTTAGGGCTAGCGGGAGGGCCCTCGAACAATGAGCAGTTCTTC.

The CDR3 here is CASSLRMNTEAFF. CDR3 DNA: TGCGCCAGCAGCTTGAGAATGAACACTGAAGCTTTCTTT. This rearrangement joins TRBV5-1 to TRBJ1-1, with D unresolved. Germline CDR1 and CDR2: SGHRS and YFSETQ. Trimming pared 1 base from V and 0 bases from J, leaving 4 bases between. This CDR3 is built from 13 residues.

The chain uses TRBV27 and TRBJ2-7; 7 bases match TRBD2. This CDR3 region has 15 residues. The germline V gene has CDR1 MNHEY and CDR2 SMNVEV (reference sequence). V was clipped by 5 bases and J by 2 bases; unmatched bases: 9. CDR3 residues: CASSLAGGRTYEQYF. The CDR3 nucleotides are TGTGCCAGCAGTCTGGCTGGCGGGAGAACCTACGAGCAGTACTTC.

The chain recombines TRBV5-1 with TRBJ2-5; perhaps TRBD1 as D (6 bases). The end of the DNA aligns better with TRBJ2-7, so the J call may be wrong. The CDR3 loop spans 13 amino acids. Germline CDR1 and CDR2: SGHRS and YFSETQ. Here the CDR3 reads CASRWTDSYEQYF. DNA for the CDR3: TGCGCCAGCAGGTGGACAGATAGCTACGAGCAGTACTTC.

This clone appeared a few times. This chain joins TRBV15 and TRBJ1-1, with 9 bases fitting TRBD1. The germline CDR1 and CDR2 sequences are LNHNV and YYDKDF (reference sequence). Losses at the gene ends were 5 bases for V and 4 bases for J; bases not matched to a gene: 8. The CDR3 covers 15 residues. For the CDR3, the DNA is TGTGCCACCAGCGCCCGAGGACAGGGGAGCACTGAAGCTTTCTTT. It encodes CATSARGQGSTEAFF.

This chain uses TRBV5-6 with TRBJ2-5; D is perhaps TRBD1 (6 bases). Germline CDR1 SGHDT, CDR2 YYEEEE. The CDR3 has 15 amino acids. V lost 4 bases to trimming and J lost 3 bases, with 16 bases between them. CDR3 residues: CASSPGYRVKETQYF. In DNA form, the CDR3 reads TGTGCCAGCAGCCCCGGATACAGGGTGAAAGAGACCCAGTACTTC.

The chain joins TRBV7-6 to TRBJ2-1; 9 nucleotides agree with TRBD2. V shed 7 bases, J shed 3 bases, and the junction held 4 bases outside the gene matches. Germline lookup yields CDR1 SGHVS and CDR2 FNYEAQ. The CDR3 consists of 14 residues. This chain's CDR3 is CASMASGIYNEQFF. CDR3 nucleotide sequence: TGTGCCAGCATGGCTAGCGGGATCTACAATGAGCAGTTCTTC.

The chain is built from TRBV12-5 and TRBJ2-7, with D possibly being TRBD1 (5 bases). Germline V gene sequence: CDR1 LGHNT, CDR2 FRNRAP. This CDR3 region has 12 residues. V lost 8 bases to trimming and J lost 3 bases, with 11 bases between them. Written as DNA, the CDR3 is TGTGCTAGTACCGATGACAGCTACGAGCAGTACTTC. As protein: CASTDDSYEQYF.

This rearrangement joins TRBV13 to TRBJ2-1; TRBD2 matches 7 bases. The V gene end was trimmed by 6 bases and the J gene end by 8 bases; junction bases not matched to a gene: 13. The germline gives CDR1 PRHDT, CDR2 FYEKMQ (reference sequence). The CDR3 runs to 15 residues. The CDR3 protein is CASRPPGRGSYEQFF. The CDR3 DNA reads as TGTGCCAGCAGGCCACCAGGACGCGGGAGCTATGAGCAGTTCTTC.

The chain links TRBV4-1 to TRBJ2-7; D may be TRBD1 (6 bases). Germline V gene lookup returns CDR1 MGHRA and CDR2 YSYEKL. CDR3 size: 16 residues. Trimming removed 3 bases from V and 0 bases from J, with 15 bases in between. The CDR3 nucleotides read TGCGCCAGCAGCCAGTCTTCCCAGGGGCTCTCCTACGAGCAGTACTTC. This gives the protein CASSQSSQGLSYEQYF.

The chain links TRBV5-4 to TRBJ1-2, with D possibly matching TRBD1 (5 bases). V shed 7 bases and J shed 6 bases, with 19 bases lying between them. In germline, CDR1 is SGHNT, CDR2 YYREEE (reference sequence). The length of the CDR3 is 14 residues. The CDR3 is CASENSGALDGYTF. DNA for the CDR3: TGTGCCAGCGAGAACTCTGGGGCGCTGGATGGCTACACCTTC.

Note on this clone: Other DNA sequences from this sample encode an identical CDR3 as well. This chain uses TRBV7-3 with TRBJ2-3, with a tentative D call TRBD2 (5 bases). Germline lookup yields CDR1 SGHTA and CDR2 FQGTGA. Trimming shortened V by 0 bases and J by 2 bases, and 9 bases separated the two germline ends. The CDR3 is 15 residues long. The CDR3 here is CASSLTGGPTDTQYF. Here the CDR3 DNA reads TGTGCCAGCAGCTTAACGGGCGGGCCCACAGATACGCAGTATTTT.

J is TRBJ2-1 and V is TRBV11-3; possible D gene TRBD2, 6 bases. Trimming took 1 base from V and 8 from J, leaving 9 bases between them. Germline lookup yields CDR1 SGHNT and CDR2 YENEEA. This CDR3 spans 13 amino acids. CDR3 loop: CASSLAGVHEQFF. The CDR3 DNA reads TGTGCCAGCAGCTTAGCGGGAGTTCATGAGCAGTTCTTC.

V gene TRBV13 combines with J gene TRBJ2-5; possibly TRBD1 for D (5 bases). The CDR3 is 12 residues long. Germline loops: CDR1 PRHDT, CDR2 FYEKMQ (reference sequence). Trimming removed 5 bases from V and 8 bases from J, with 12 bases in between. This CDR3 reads CASSPIQGTQYF. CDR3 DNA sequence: TGTGCCAGCAGCCCGATTCAGGGAACCCAGTACTTC.

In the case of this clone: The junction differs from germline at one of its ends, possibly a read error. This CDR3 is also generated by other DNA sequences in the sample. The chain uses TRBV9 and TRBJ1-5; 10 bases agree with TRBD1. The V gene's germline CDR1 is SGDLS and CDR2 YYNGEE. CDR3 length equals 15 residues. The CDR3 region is CASSVGQGNNQPQHF. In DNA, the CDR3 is TGTGCCAGCAGCGTGGGACAGGGGAATAATCAACCCCAGCATTTT.

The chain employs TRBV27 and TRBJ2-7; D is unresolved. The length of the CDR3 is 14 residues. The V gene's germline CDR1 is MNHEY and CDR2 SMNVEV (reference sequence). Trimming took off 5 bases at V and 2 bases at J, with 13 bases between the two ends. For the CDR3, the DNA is TGTGCCAGCAGTCCGCTGGACGTTCCCTACGAGCAGTACTTC. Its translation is CASSPLDVPYEQYF.

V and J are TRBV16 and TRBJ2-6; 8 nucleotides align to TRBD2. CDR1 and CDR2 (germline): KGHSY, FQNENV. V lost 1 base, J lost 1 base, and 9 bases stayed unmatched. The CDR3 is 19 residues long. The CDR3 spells CASSQFSPSGRSGANVLTF. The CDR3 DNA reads TGTGCCAGCAGCCAATTTTCCCCCAGCGGGAGATCTGGGGCCAACGTCCTGACTTTC.

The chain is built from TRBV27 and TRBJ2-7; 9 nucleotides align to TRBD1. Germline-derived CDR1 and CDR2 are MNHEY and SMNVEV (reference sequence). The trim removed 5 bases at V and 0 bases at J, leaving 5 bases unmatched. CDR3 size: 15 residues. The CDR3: CASSPGQGPSYEQYF. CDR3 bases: TGTGCCAGCAGTCCCGGACAGGGGCCCTCCTACGAGCAGTACTTC.

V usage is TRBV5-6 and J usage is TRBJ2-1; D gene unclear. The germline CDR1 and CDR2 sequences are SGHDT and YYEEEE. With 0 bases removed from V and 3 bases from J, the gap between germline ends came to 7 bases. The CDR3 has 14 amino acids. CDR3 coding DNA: TGTGCCAGCAGCTTGGTCAGCCACTACAATGAGCAGTTCTTC. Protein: CASSLVSHYNEQFF. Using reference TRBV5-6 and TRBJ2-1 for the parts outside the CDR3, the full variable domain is DAGVTQSPTHLIKTRGQQVTLRCSPKSGHDTVSWYQQALGQGPQFIFQYYEEEERQRGNFPDRFSGHQFPNYSSELNVNALLLGDSALYLCASSLVSHYNEQFFGPGTRLTVL.

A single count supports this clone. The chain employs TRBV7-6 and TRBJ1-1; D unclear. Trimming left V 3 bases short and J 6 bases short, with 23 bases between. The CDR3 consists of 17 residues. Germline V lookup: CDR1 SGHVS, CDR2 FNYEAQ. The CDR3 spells CASSLGVDGPQRAEAFF. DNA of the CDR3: TGTGCCAGCAGCTTGGGCGTAGATGGGCCGCAGAGGGCTGAAGCTTTCTTT.

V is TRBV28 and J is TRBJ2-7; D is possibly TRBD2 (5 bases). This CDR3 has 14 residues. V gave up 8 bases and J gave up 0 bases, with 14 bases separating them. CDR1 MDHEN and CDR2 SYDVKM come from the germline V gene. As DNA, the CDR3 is TGTGCCAGCGCCCGCACGGGGAGCTCCTACGAGCAGTACTTC. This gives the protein CASARTGSSYEQYF.

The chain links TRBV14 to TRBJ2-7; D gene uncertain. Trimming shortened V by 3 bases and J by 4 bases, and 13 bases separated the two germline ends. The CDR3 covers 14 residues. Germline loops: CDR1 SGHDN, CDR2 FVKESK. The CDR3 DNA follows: TGTGCCAGCAGCCAGCGCTCCAGTAGGTACGAGCAGTACTTC. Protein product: CASSQRSSRYEQYF.